The 21 T cell receptor beta chains reported below all come from one sample, sequenced in a study of shared T cell receptors in the human thymus. Here immunoSEQ multiplex PCR was the method, and the copy in TCRdb shows in-frame clones only, minus some. The repertoire consists of 450,000 to 650,000 clones, with around three quarters occurring once and the leading ten covering around 0.012%. This same sample was also part of a study on human thymus T cells.

Sequenced material: thymocytes. These receptors were obtained from a boy under two years old with a congenital heart defect.

This CDR3 is CSVGLGGQETQYF. CDR3 sequence (DNA): TGCAGCGTTGGGTTGGGAGGCCAAGAGACCCAGTACTTC. The chain employs TRBV29-1 and TRBJ2-5; D may be TRBD2 (6 bases). This CDR3 comprises 13 residues. V was clipped by 4 bases and J by 1 base, with 10 bases between them. Germline V gives CDR1 SQVTM, CDR2 ANQGSEA.

The chain links TRBV4-2 to TRBJ1-2; 12 bases fit TRBD1. This CDR3 is built from 19 residues. Germline CDR1 LGHNA, CDR2 YNFKEQ. V was clipped by 1 base and J by 4 bases; unmatched bases: 13. The CDR3 here is CASSQVNRDRGRRGYGYTF. The CDR3 bases are TGTGCCAGCAGCCAAGTTAACCGGGACAGGGGGCGGAGGGGCTATGGCTACACCTTC.

The chain uses TRBV27 and TRBJ1-4, with TRBD1 matching 7 bases. The germline V gene has CDR1 MNHEY and CDR2 SMNVEV (reference sequence). The CDR3 consists of 16 residues. V lost 5 bases and J lost 5; bases outside the gene matches: 11. CDR3 amino acids: CASSPRQGPRNEKLFF. Here the CDR3 DNA reads TGTGCCAGCAGTCCCCGACAGGGTCCTAGGAATGAAAAACTGTTTTTT.

The V and J genes are TRBV11-3 and TRBJ2-7; TRBD2 matches 7 bases. Germline trimming cut 4 bases from V and 0 bases from J; bases unmatched to any gene: 3. Germline loops: CDR1 SGHNT, CDR2 YENEEA. The CDR3 runs to 14 residues. CDR3 in amino acids: CASSWGGSSYEQYF. The CDR3 coding sequence is TGTGCCAGCAGCTGGGGGGGGAGCTCCTACGAGCAGTACTTC.

This chain uses TRBV30 with TRBJ2-7, with TRBD2 matching 13 bases. The CDR3 contains 19 residues. The V gene end was trimmed by 2 bases and the J gene end by 3 bases; junction bases not matched to a gene: 16. The germline V gene has CDR1 GTSNPN and CDR2 SVGIG (reference sequence). In nucleotides, the CDR3 is TGTGCCTGGAGTCTCGGGACTAGCGGGAATCAAGTCAGTGTCTACGAGCAGTACTTC. It specifies CAWSLGTSGNQVSVYEQYF. The complete variable domain, with remaining parts taken from reference TRBV30 and TRBJ2-7, reads SQTIHQWPATLVQPVGSPLSLECTVEGTSNPNLYWYRQAAGRGLQLLFYSVGIGQISSEVPQNLSASRPQDRQFILSSKKLLLSDSGFYLCAWSLGTSGNQVSVYEQYFGPGTRLTVT.

The rearrangement links TRBV5-1 to TRBJ2-3; tentatively, D is TRBD2 (6 bases). The CDR3 runs to 17 residues. Trimming removed 1 base at V and 1 base at J, with 16 bases between. Germline lookup yields CDR1 SGHRS and CDR2 YFSETQ. The CDR3 DNA is TGCGCCAGCAGCTTGCTCTCCCCGGGAGACGGCACAGATACGCAGTATTTT. Encoded protein: CASSLLSPGDGTDTQYF.

In this sample, this clone turned up once. The chain links TRBV6-5 to TRBJ1-1; 7 positions agree with TRBD1. The ends lost 6 bases at V and 0 bases at J; junction bases unmatched: 7. CDR3 size: 15 residues. In germline, CDR1 is MNHEY, CDR2 SVGAGI. This chain's CDR3 is CASSYTDRMNTEAFF. The CDR3 nucleotides read TGTGCCAGCAGCTACACGGACAGGATGAACACTGAAGCTTTCTTT.

V usage is TRBV7-9 and J usage is TRBJ2-5, with TRBD2 matching 9 bases. J gave up 5 bases and V 5 bases, and 12 bases lay outside the gene matches. The CDR3 is 16 residues long. Per germline, CDR1 SEHNR and CDR2 FQNEAQ (reference sequence). The CDR3 region is CASSAQRREGQETQYF. CDR3 nucleotide sequence: TGTGCCAGCAGCGCCCAGCGGCGGGAGGGACAGGAGACCCAGTACTTC.

The V call is TRBV19, the J call TRBJ1-2, with 9 nucleotides matching TRBD1. Germline V gives CDR1 LNHDA, CDR2 SQIVND (reference sequence). With V trimmed by 7 bases and J by 4 bases, 7 bases remained unmatched. This CDR3 spans 14 amino acids. Here the CDR3 DNA reads TGTGCCAGTACCCACAGGGGGCAGGGCTATGGCTACACCTTC. The encoded protein is CASTHRGQGYGYTF.

The chain joins TRBV7-3 to TRBJ2-7; 9 positions agree with TRBD2. Losses at the gene ends were 5 bases for V and 3 bases for J; bases not matched to a gene: 23. CDR1 and CDR2 from the germline V gene are SGHTA and FQGTGA. CDR3 length equals 20 residues. CDR3 loop: CASSVNHREAGGLRDYEQYF. DNA of the CDR3: TGTGCCAGCAGCGTAAACCACAGGGAGGCGGGAGGGTTAAGGGACTACGAGCAGTACTTC. The full variable domain, rest sourced from reference TRBV7-3 and TRBJ2-7, is GAGVSQTPSNKVTEKGKYVELRCDPISGHTALYWYRQSLGQGPEFLIYFQGTGAADDSGLPNDRFFAVRPEGSVSTLKIQRTERGDSAVYLCASSVNHREAGGLRDYEQYFGPGTRLTVT.

The chain joins TRBV11-3 to TRBJ1-5; 8 positions agree with TRBD1. Per the germline V gene, CDR1 is SGHNT and CDR2 is YENEEA. Trimming took 5 bases from V and 6 from J; bases not matched to a gene: 3. The CDR3 loop spans 13 amino acids. This CDR3 reads CASSQGASQPQHF. CDR3 DNA: TGTGCCAGCAGCCAGGGGGCAAGTCAGCCCCAGCATTTT.

V usage is TRBV27 and J usage is TRBJ2-7; tentative D call: TRBD1 (6 bases). Germline V gene lookup returns CDR1 MNHEY and CDR2 SMNVEV (reference sequence). V dropped 6 bases and J dropped 0 bases, with 9 bases sitting between them. The CDR3 is 13 amino acids. As DNA, the CDR3 is TGTGCCAGCAGGCAGGGGTCCTCCTACGAGCAGTACTTC. It encodes CASRQGSSYEQYF.

This clone was observed once. The chain joins TRBV5-1 to TRBJ2-3; no definite D call. V lost 1 base to trimming and J lost 0 bases, with 6 bases between them. Looked up from germline, CDR1 is SGHRS and CDR2 is YFSETQ. This CDR3 is built from 14 residues. CDR3 sequence: CASSLKSSTDTQYF. CDR3 in DNA: TGCGCCAGCAGCTTGAAATCGAGCACAGATACGCAGTATTTT.

The V call is TRBV4-2, the J call TRBJ1-1; D is unresolved. Trimming took 4 bases from V and 5 from J, leaving 14 bases between them. Germline V lookup: CDR1 LGHNA, CDR2 YNFKEQ. CDR3 length equals 14 residues. The CDR3: CASSRQGNGTEAFF. As DNA, the CDR3 is TGTGCCAGCAGCCGACAAGGAAATGGGACTGAAGCTTTCTTT.

The CDR3 reads CASSSGTSAEGGNEQFF. The DNA of the CDR3 is TGCGCCAGCAGCTCCGGGACTAGCGCGGAAGGGGGGAATGAGCAGTTCTTC. The rearrangement joins TRBV5-1 to TRBJ2-1; 10 nucleotides agree with TRBD2. The germline V gene has CDR1 SGHRS and CDR2 YFSETQ. Germline trimming cut 3 bases from V and 7 bases from J; bases unmatched to any gene: 13. The CDR3 is 17 amino acids.

The J gene is TRBJ2-1, the V gene TRBV25-1, with a weak D call TRBD2 (5 bases). The germline V and J ends were trimmed by 6 bases and 1 base, with 19 bases remaining between them. The CDR3 is made up of 17 amino acids. The germline CDR1 and CDR2 sequences are MGHDK and SYGVNS. CDR3 DNA sequence: TGTGCCAGCAGCCCCCGAGGGATTAGCAGGTCCTACAATGAGCAGTTCTTC. Its protein product is CASSPRGISRSYNEQFF.

The chain carries TRBV4-3 and TRBJ1-4; weak D call: TRBD1 (5 bases). Trimming took off 0 bases at V and 5 bases at J, with 16 bases between the two ends. CDR3 size: 17 residues. Germline loops: CDR1 LGHNA, CDR2 YSLEER. As DNA, the CDR3 is TGCGCCAGCAGCCAAGATCTAAAAGGGGCGTCGAATGAAAAACTGTTTTTT. It is translated as CASSQDLKGASNEKLFF.

This clone was picked up a small number of times. The chain has TRBV27 and TRBJ2-7; 7 nucleotides align to TRBD1. The CDR3 totals 14 residues. Germline V gene data show CDR1 as MNHEY and CDR2 as SMNVEV (reference sequence). The J segment lost 3 bases and the V segment lost 5 bases, leaving 7 bases of the junction unmatched. The chain's CDR3 is CASSEHGQVYEQYF. CDR3 coding DNA: TGTGCCAGCAGTGAACATGGACAGGTCTACGAGCAGTACTTC.

This clone was counted a few times. V is TRBV5-6 and J is TRBJ2-7, with 9 bases lining up with TRBD2. The germline V gene has CDR1 SGHDT and CDR2 YYEEEE. J lost 5 bases, V lost 0 bases, and 6 bases had no gene match. This CDR3 region has 15 residues. Written as DNA, the CDR3 is TGTGCCAGCAGCTTGGAGGCTAGCGGGATCCACGAGCAGTACTTC. Translation gives CASSLEASGIHEQYF.

The count of this clone is one. The chain employs TRBV7-6 and TRBJ2-1; 11 positions match TRBD2. The germline V gene has CDR1 SGHVS and CDR2 FNYEAQ. Trimming cost V 1 base and J 9 bases; bases outside gene matches: 11. The CDR3 length is 17 residues. The CDR3 DNA is TGTGCCAGCAGCTTAGTTCCTAGCGGGAGGTGGTCGGGTGAGCAGTTCTTC. Its translation: CASSLVPSGRWSGEQFF.

This chain links TRBV4-3 with TRBJ2-1; D is possibly TRBD2 (5 bases). V lost 4 bases, J lost 8 bases, and 9 bases lay in between. This CDR3 contains 12 residues. Germline loops: CDR1 LGHNA, CDR2 YSLEER. CDR3 bases: TGCGCCAGCAGCCCGGGGTTCGATGAGCAGTTCTTC. Amino acids: CASSPGFDEQFF.